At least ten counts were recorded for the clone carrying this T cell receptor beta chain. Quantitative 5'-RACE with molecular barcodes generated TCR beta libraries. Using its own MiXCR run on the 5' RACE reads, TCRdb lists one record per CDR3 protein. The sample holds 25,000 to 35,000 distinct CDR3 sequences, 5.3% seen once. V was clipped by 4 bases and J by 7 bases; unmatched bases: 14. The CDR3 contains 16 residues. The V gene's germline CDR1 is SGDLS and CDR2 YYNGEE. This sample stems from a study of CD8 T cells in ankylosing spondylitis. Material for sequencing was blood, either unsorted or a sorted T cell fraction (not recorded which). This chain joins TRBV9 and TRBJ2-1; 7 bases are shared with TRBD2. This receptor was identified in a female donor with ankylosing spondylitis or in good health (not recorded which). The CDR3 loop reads CASSPRRAGERNEQFF. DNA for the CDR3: TGTGCCAGCAGCCCACGTAGGGCGGGAGAACGGAATGAGCAGTTCTTC.